This T cell receptor beta chain appears in the sequencing data of a study of molecular identifiers for immune sequencing clone quantification (dated by TCRdb to the late 2010s). Some background on the complete study: In a replicate experiment, RNA from approximately 22,000 or 94,000 naive CD8 T cells was split into five aliquots, four of which were sequenced. This methods study used CD8 T cells to benchmark TCR RNA copy counting and molecular-identifier clustering-based TCR repertoire sequencing (MIDCIRS).

Results and caveats for the whole study, not just this receptor: In CMV-specific effector cells, clones with more than 20 RNA copies accounted for over 99% of molecules, whereas in naive cells such clones accounted for under 1%. Highly expanded clone sizes could be underestimated if identical TCR molecules share a barcode. Without barcode sub-clustering, chimeric consensus sequences inflated TCR diversity; chimeras reached as high as 47%. Spiked-in Jurkat TCR RNA equal to a single cell's worth was reported to be detectable even within 1,100,000 naive CD8 T cells. Approximately 3.3 recovered TCR RNA copies per cell were obtained by modeling, versus about 9 by digital PCR, implying a capture efficiency of 25% to 30%. The naive libraries included spiked-in Jurkat TCR RNA (over nine copies' worth), and this RNA is not part of the donor repertoire.

Libraries were constructed by PCR. Sequencing was performed on a NextSeq 500. Preparation of bulk TCR libraries followed a previously described approach, with the TCR primers listed in Table S5. The Qiagen AllPrep DNA/RNA kit was used to purify total RNA. Before any analysis, reads coming from multiple sequencing runs of the same library were combined into one pool. The paper's processing steps were these. Reads were retained only if the reads had an exact TCR constant sequence, and the retained reads were trimmed to 150 nt and grouped according to their 12-nt molecular barcodes. Reads in each barcode group were sub-clustered using a 15% Levenshtein threshold, and a quality-weighted consensus sequence was built for each RNA molecule. Non-functional sequences were excluded, and lower-count sequences lying one edit away from another sequence were also excluded. On the basis of fitting two negative binomial distributions, barcode sub-clusters with fewer than 20% of the maximum read count were discarded. TCRdb reprocessing: public reads trimmed at Q25 with fastp, clones called with MiXCR, in-frame beta chains kept. Here each entry gathers all rows of one CDR3 protein and keeps the most common genes and DNA. TCRdb's processing, not the authors', yielded these V and J calls. This sample comprises 490,000 or so distinct CDR3 sequences, about 25% of them detected only once. Under 0.85% of the sample rests with the top ten.

Worth noting for this clonotype: Its target antigen remains unknown. Base-call qualities are not available, and no considerably larger clone is one nucleotide away.

Naive CD8 T cell libraries were made from approximately 22,000 to 940,000 sorted cells using 10%, 30% or 50% of purified RNA. Naive CD8 T cells were FACS-sorted as CD8+CD4-CCR7+CD45RA+ on a BD FACSAria II into RLT Plus buffer. Detection sensitivity was tested by spiking Jurkat RNA equal to roughly ten TCR copies' worth into samples containing about 17,000-1,000,000 naive CD8 T cells. CD8 T cells were enriched using RosetteSep CD8+ T Cell Enrichment Cocktail and Ficoll-Paque, and the enriched cells then underwent ACK red cell lysis. The cysteine opens and the phenylalanine closes a CDR3 of 15 amino acids. Only the CDR3 portion is preserved as DNA: 45 bases, with reading frame beginning at the first base. The CDR1 and CDR2 encoded by the germline V gene are MNHEY and SVGEGT. Deletion took 5 bases off V and 4 bases off J, with a span of 16 bases between the germline ends.

This sequence originates from a human donor in good health. Some libraries in this study had Jurkat cell RNA spiked in. Sequenced material: naive CD8+ T cells from blood, with Jurkat cell RNA spiked in. The meaning of the sample's cell subset or site label: FACS-sorted CD8+CD4-CCR7+CD45RA+ naive T cells. Here the chain combines TRBV6-2 or TRBV6-3 and TRBJ2-3; no D segment can be confidently identified. Here is the DNA: TGTGCCAGCAGTCCTCAGGAGTTCCGATCAGATACGCAGTATTTT. It translates to CASSPQEFRSDTQYF.